The 11 T cell receptor beta chains presented below share a single source sample, sequenced in a study of T cell responses to AZD1222 COVID-19 vaccine. Produced via immunoSEQ multiplex PCR; TCRdb's table is partial and in-frame only. The sample includes tens of thousands of clones, approximately 80% of them seen just once. Sequenced here: peripheral blood, sampled on day 0 of AZD1222 vaccination. Receptors were obtained from an adult in good health.

The chain combines TRBV27 with TRBJ2-3, with unresolved D. The germline gives CDR1 MNHEY, CDR2 SMNVEV (reference sequence). CDR3 length: 14 amino acids. Trimming pared 6 bases from V and 0 bases from J, leaving 10 bases between. The CDR3 protein is CASSQARSTDTQYF. Here the CDR3 DNA reads TGTGCCAGCAGCCAAGCCAGGAGCACAGATACGCAGTATTTT.

The V gene is TRBV7-8, the J gene TRBJ1-2; D gene ambiguous. The CDR3 covers 15 residues. CDR1 is SGHVS and CDR2 is FQNEAQ in the germline V gene. V was pared by 1 base and J by 1 base, with 10 bases between. Here the CDR3 DNA reads TGTGCCAGCAGCTTAGGTCTCCCGGATAACTATGGCTACACCTTC. Its translation is CASSLGLPDNYGYTF.

In this sample, this clone turned up once. The chain joins TRBV19 to TRBJ2-3; 8 bases map to TRBD1. The CDR3 covers 16 residues. J gave up 3 bases and V 6 bases, and 11 bases lay outside the gene matches. CDR1 and CDR2 (germline): LNHDA, SQIVND (reference sequence). CDR3 amino acids: CASSLGQGRRTDTQYF. The CDR3 DNA is TGTGCCAGTAGCCTCGGACAGGGCCGGAGGACAGATACGCAGTATTTT.

Only one count was recorded for this clone. The chain employs TRBV7-2 and TRBJ2-1; weak D call: TRBD2 (6 bases). V lost 4 bases and J 4 bases, leaving 14 bases between the germline ends. CDR3 length: 15 residues. Germline values: CDR1 SGHTA, CDR2 FQGNSA. Here the CDR3 reads CASSSTGTPYNEQFF. CDR3 coding DNA: TGTGCCAGCAGCTCTACGGGGACTCCATACAATGAGCAGTTCTTC. The variable domain in full, completed from reference TRBV7-2 and TRBJ2-1, reads GAGVSQSPSNKVTEKGKDVELRCDPISGHTALYWYRQSLGQGLEFLIYFQGNSAPDKSGLPSDRFSAERTGGSVSTLTIQRTQQEDSAVYLCASSSTGTPYNEQFFGPGTRLTVL.

V is TRBV25-1 and J is TRBJ1-2, with 7 bases aligning to TRBD1. The germline V gene encodes CDR1 MGHDK and CDR2 SYGVNS. V shed 4 bases and J 3 bases; nucleotides not matched to a gene: 5. The CDR3 is made up of 14 amino acids. The CDR3, as DNA: TGTGCCAGCAGTGCCGGACAGGCGGACTATGGCTACACCTTC. Amino acid sequence: CASSAGQADYGYTF.

This sequence joins TRBV20-1 and TRBJ2-1; no reliable D call. The V gene's germline CDR1 is DFQATT and CDR2 SNEGSKA (reference sequence). The CDR3 spans 14 residues. Trimming took off 3 bases at V and 2 bases at J, with 11 bases between the two ends. The CDR3 DNA follows: TGCAGTGCTAGTCGCCGAGAGCCCTACAATGAGCAGTTCTTC. Translation gives CSASRREPYNEQFF.

This chain connects TRBV21-1 to TRBJ2-1; the table's D call, TRBD2, has no DNA check behind it. TRBV21-1 is a known pseudogene. The CDR3 extends over 16 amino acids. CDR3 sequence: CASSSRTRALGNEQFF. CDR3 bases: TGTGCCAGCAGCTCTCGGACTAGGGCTTTGGGGAATGAGCAGTTCTTC.

This clone was counted a few times. The CDR3 here is CASSRQGLSGNTIYF. In DNA, the CDR3 is TGTGCCAGTAGTCGTCAGGGCCTCTCTGGAAACACCATATATTTT. V is TRBV19 and J is TRBJ1-3; D may be TRBD1 (5 bases). The germline V gene encodes CDR1 LNHDA and CDR2 SQIVND (reference sequence). Trimming took 5 bases from V and 0 from J, leaving 11 bases between them. This CDR3 is built from 15 residues.

V and J are TRBV3-1 (or the pseudogene TRBV3-2) and TRBJ2-4; D uncertain. Germline CDR1 is LGHDT and CDR2 is YNNKEL (reference sequence). The V end lost 6 bases, the J end lost 0 bases, and 9 bases lay between the germline ends. The CDR3 loop spans 14 amino acids. CDR3: CASSDGLAKNIQYF. CDR3 sequence (DNA): TGTGCCAGCAGTGATGGCCTAGCCAAAAACATTCAGTACTTC.

The chain employs TRBV19 and TRBJ2-1, with D maybe TRBD2 (6 bases). Trimming removed 4 bases at V and 2 bases at J, with 12 bases between. The CDR3 loop spans 15 amino acids. Germline V gene data show CDR1 as LNHDA and CDR2 as SQIVND (reference sequence). The CDR3 sequence is CASSTTRTTYNEQFF. The DNA of the CDR3 is TGTGCCAGTAGTACGACGAGGACTACCTACAATGAGCAGTTCTTC. Using reference TRBV19 and TRBJ2-1 for the parts outside the CDR3, the full variable domain is DGGITQSPKYLFRKEGQNVTLSCEQNLNHDAMYWYRQDPGQGLRLIYYSQIVNDFQKGDIAEGYSVSREKKESFPLTVTSAQKNPTAFYLCASSTTRTTYNEQFFGPGTRLTVL.

This chain links TRBV18 with TRBJ1-1; 7 bases map to TRBD1. Trimming at V came to 3 bases and at J to 1 base, leaving 5 bases not matched to a gene. The CDR3 covers 15 residues. The germline V gene has CDR1 KGHSH and CDR2 LQKENI. DNA for the CDR3: TGTGCCAGCTCACCTCTCGGACAGGCGAACACTGAAGCTTTCTTT. It codes for CASSPLGQANTEAFF.